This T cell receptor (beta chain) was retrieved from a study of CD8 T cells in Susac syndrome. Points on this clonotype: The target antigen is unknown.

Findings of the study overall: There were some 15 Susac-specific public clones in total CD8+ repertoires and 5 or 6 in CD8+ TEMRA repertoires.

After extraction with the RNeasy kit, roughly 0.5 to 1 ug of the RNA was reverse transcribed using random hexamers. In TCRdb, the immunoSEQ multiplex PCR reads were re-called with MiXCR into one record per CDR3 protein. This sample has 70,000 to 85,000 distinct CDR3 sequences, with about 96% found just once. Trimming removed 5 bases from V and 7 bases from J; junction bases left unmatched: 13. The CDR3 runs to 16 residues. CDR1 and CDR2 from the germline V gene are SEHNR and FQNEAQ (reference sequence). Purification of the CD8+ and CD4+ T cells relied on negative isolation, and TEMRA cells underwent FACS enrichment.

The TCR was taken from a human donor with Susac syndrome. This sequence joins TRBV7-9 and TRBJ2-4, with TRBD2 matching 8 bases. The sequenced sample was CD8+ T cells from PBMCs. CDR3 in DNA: TGTGCCAGCAGCACCGAGCGAGCGGGAGACAGGAACATTCAGTACTTC. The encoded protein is CASSTERAGDRNIQYF.